The text below deals with one TCR beta chain. This sample is part of a study of T-cell reconstitution after alpha-beta-depleted transplantation in children. The V gene's germline CDR1 is MGHDK and CDR2 SYGVNS. The V gene lost 10 bases and the J gene lost 0 bases, with 20 bases spanning the gap. This CDR3 is built from 16 residues. Unique molecular identifiers were used in preparing the TCRbeta library. TCRdb itself ran the PCR reads through MiXCR, one entry per CDR3 protein. The table includes roughly 500,000 distinct CDR3 sequences, 30% to 35% detected once. The chain is built from TRBV25-1 and TRBJ2-3, with D possibly called TRBD1 or TRBD2 (6 bases each). This receptor was obtained from a human donor who donated a stem cell graft to a child with aplastic anemia. The specimen was PBMCs from the stem cell graft donor, collected from the stem cell graft. In DNA form, the CDR3 reads TGTGCCATGGGCCCCGGGGGCAGGGGAAGCACAGATACGCAGTATTTT. It specifies CAMGPGGRGSTDTQYF.